This TCR beta chain appears in the sequencing data of a study of cytomegalovirus exposure and HLA in healthy donors. 13 Jbeta primers and 60 Vbeta primers were used for the PCR. Using immunoSEQ multiplex PCR, the repertoire was profiled, and TCRdb retains in-frame clones only, with some absent. This table has about 130,000 clones, 8% to 11% appearing once. This clone appeared a few times. Antigen: not known. Study-level results: Reportedly, TCR beta sequences accurately predicted HLA-A and HLA-B alleles in most subjects. The later analysis indicated that the majority of CMV-associated TCR beta chains appeared HLA-restricted.

The sample was PBMCs. This clonotype was sampled from a woman under 30 in good health and CMV-seropositive.

The CDR3 DNA is TGTGCCAGCAGCCGGGGACAGCCGGCTTTGGGCTATGGCTACACCTTC. This translates into CASSRGQPALGYGYTF. The genes are TRBV14 and TRBJ1-2; 7 bases fit TRBD1. The CDR3 is made up of 16 amino acids. Trimming removed 4 bases from V and 4 bases from J; junction bases left unmatched: 12. Germline lookup yields CDR1 SGHDN and CDR2 FVKESK.